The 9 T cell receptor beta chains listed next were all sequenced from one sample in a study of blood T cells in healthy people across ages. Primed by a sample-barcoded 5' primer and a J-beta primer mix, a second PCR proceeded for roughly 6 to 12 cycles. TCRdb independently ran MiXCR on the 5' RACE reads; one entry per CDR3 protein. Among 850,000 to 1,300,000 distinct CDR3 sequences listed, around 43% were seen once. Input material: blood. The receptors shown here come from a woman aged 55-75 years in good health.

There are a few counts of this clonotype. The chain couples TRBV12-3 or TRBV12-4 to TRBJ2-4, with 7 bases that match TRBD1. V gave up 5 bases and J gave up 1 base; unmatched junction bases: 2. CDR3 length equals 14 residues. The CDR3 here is CASSPQGAKNIQYF. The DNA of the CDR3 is TGTGCCAGCAGTCCACAGGGGGCCAAAAACATTCAGTACTTC.

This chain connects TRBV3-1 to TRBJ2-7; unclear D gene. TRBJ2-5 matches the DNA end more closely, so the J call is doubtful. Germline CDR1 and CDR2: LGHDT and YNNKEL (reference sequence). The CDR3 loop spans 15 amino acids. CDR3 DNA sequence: TGTGCCAGCAGCCAAGATCCGGACGGGTCCGGGACCCAGTACTTC. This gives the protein CASSQDPDGSGTQYF.

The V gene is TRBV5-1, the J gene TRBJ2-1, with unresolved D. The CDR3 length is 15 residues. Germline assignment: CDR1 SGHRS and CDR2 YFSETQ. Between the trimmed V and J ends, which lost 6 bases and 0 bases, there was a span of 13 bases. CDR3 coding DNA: TGCGCCAGCACCCCATACTCCGGCTCCTACAATGAGCAGTTCTTC. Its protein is CASTPYSGSYNEQFF.

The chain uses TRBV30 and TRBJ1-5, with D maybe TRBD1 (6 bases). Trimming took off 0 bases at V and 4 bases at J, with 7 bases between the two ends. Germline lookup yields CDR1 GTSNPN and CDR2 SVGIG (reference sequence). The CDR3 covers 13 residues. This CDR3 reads CAWSVQGNQPQHF. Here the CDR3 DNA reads TGTGCCTGGAGTGTACAGGGTAATCAGCCCCAGCATTTT.

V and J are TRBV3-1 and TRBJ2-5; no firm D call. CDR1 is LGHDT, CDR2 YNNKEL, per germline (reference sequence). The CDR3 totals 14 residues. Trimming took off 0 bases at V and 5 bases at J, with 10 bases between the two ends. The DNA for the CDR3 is TGTGCCAGCAGCCAAGATAAAACTACGGAGACCCAGTACTTC. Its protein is CASSQDKTTETQYF.

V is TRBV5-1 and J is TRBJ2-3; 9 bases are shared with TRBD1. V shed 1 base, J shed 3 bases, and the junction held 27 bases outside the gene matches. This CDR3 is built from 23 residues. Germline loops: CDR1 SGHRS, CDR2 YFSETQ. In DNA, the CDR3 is TGCGCCAGCAGCTTGCCATTTTCACCGGGACAGGGACTTCAGGGAGGGGGTACAGATACGCAGTATTTT. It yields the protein CASSLPFSPGQGLQGGGTDTQYF.

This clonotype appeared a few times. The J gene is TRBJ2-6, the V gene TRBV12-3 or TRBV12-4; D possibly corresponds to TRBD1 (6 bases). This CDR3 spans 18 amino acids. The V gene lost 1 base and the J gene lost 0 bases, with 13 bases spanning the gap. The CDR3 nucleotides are TGTGCCAGCAGTTTAGAGGGTACAGGGTTCTCTGGGGCCAACGTCCTGACTTTC. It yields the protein CASSLEGTGFSGANVLTF.

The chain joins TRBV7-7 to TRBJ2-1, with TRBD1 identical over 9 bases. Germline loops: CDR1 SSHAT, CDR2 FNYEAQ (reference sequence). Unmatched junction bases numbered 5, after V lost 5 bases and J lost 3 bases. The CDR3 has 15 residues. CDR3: CASSKGQGVYNEQFF. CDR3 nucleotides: TGTGCCAGCAGCAAGGGACAGGGAGTCTACAATGAGCAGTTCTTC.

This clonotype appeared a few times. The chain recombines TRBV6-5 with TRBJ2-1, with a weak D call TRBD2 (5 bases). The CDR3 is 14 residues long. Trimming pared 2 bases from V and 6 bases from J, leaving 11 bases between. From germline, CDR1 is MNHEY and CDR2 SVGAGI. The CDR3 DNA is TGTGCCAGCAGTTACCGGCTAGCCGGCAATGAGCAGTTCTTC. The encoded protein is CASSYRLAGNEQFF.